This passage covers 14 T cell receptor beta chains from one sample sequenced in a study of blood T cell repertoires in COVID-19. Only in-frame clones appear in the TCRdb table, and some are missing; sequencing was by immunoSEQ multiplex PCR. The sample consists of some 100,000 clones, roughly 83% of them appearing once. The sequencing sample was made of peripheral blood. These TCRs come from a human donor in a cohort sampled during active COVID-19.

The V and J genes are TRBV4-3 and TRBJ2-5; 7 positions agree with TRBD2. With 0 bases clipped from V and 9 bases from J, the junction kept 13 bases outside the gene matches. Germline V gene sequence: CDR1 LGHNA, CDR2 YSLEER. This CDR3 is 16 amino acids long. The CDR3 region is CASSQDRGGALGAQYF. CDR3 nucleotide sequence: TGCGCCAGCAGCCAAGATCGCGGGGGTGCCTTGGGGGCCCAGTACTTC.

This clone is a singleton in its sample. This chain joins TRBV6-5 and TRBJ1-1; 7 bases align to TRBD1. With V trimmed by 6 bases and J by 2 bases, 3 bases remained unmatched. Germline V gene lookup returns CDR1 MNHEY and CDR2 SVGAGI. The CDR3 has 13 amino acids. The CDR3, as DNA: TGTGCCAGCAGACAGGGGCGTAACACTGAAGCTTTCTTT. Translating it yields CASRQGRNTEAFF.

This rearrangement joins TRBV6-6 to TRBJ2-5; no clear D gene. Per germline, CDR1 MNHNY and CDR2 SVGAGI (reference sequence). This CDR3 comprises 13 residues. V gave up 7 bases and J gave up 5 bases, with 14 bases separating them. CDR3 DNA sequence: TGTGCCAGCATAGGCGTGGCGCGGGAGACCCAGTACTTC. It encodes CASIGVARETQYF.

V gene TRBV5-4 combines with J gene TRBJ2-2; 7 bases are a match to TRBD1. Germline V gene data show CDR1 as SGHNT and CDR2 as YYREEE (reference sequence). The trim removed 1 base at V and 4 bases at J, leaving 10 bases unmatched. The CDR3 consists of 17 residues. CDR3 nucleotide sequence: TGTGCCAGCAGCTTGAACCAGGGGGAAGGAGGCACCGGGGAGCTGTTTTTT. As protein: CASSLNQGEGGTGELFF.

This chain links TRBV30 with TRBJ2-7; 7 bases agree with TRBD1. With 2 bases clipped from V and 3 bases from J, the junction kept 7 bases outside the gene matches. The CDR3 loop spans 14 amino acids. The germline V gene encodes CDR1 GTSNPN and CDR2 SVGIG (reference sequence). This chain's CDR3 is CAWSKTGQNYEQYF. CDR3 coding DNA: TGTGCCTGGAGTAAAACGGGACAGAACTACGAGCAGTACTTC. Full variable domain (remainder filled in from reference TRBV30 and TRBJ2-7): SQTIHQWPATLVQPVGSPLSLECTVEGTSNPNLYWYRQAAGRGLQLLFYSVGIGQISSEVPQNLSASRPQDRQFILSSKKLLLSDSGFYLCAWSKTGQNYEQYFGPGTRLTVT.

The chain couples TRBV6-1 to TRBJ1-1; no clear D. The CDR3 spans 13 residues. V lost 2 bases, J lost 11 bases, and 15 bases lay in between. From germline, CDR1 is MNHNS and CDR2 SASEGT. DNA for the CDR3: TGTGCCAGCAGTGAAAATCAACGGAGGAGGGCTTTCTTT. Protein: CASSENQRRRAFF.

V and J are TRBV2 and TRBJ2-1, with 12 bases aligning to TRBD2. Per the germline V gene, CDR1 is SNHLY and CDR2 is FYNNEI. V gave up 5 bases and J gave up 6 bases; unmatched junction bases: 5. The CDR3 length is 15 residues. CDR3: CASSRLAGVSNEQFF. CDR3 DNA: TGTGCCAGCAGTCGACTAGCGGGGGTGTCCAATGAGCAGTTCTTC.

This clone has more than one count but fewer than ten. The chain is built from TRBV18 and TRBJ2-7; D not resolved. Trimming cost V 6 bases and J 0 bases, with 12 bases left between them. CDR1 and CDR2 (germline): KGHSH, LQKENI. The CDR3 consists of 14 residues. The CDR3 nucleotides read TGTGCCAGCTCCCCGACTCTCAGCTCCTACGAGCAGTACTTC. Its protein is CASSPTLSSYEQYF.

As DNA, the CDR3 is TGTGCCAGCAGCCCACTCTTAGGACAAGGCAATCAGCCCCAGCATTTT. Protein: CASSPLLGQGNQPQHF. V is TRBV7-9 and J is TRBJ1-5, with D tentatively TRBD1 (5 bases). Germline CDR1 and CDR2: SEHNR and FQNEAQ (reference sequence). The germline V and J ends were trimmed by 5 bases and 2 bases, with 16 bases remaining between them. This CDR3 has 16 amino acids.

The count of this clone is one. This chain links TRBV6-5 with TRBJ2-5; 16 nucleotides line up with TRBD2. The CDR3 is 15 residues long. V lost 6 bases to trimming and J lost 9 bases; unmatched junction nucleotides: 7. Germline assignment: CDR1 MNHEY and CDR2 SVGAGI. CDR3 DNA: TGTGCCAGCAGACCCCCGGGACTAGCGGGGGGGGCCCAGTACTTC. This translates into CASRPPGLAGGAQYF.

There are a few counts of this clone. CDR3 residues: CASSPGQGASETQYF. The DNA of the CDR3 is TGCGCCAGCAGCCCGGGACAGGGGGCGTCGGAGACCCAGTACTTC. The chain recombines TRBV10-1 with TRBJ2-5, with 12 bases fitting TRBD1. Germline assignment: CDR1 WNHNN and CDR2 SYGVQD (reference sequence). Trimming removed 6 bases from V and 5 bases from J; junction bases left unmatched: 7. The CDR3 loop spans 15 amino acids.

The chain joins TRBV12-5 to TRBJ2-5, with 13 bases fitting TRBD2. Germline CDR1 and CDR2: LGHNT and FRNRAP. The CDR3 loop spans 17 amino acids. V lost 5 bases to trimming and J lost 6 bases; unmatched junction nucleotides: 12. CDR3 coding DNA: TGTGCTAGTGGTATTAACCTACTAGCGGGGGGGCCACAGACCCAGTACTTC. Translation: CASGINLLAGGPQTQYF.

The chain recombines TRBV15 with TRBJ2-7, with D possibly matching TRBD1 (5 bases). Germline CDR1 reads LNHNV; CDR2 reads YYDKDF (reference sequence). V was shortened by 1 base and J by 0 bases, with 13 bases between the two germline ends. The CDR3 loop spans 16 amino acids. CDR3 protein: CATSRVQGDSSYEQYF. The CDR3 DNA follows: TGTGCCACCAGCAGAGTTCAGGGCGATAGCTCCTACGAGCAGTACTTC. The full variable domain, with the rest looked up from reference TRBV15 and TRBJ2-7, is DAMVIQNPRYQVTQFGKPVTLSCSQTLNHNVMYWYQQKSSQAPKLLFHYYDKDFNNEADTPDNFQSRRPNTSFCFLDIRSPGLGDTAMYLCATSRVQGDSSYEQYFGPGTRLTVT.

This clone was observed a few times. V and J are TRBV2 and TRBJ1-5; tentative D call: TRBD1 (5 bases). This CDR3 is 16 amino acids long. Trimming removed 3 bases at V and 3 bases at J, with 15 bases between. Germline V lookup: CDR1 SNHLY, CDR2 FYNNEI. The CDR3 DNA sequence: TGTGCCAGCAGTGAGAGTCAGGGCCCCTTCAATCAGCCCCAGCATTTT. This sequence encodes CASSESQGPFNQPQHF.